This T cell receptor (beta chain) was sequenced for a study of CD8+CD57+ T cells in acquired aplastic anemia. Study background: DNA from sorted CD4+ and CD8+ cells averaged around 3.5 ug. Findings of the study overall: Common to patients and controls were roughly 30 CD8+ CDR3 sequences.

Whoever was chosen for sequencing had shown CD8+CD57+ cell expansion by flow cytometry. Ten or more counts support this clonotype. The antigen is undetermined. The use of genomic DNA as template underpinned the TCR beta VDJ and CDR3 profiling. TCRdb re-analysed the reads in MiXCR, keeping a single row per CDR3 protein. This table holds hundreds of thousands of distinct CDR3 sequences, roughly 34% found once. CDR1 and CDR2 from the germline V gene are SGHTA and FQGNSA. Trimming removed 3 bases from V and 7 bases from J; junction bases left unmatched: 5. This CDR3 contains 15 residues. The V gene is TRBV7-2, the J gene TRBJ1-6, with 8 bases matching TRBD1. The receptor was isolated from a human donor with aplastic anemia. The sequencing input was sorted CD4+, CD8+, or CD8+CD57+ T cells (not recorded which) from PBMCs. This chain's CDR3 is CASSFTGGENSPLHF. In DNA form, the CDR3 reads TGTGCCAGCAGCTTTACAGGGGGGGAGAATTCACCCCTCCACTTT.